This T cell receptor beta chain came from a study of PD-1 blockade in classical Hodgkin lymphoma. Notes on the study in general: Relapsed/refractory patients reportedly had lower baseline diversity than newly diagnosed patients.

This CDR3 contains 14 residues. Germline V gene lookup returns CDR1 SGHNT and CDR2 YENEEA. V was trimmed by 3 bases and J by 4 bases, leaving 11 bases between them. Profiling relied on immunoSEQ multiplex PCR, and the TCRdb table lists in-frame clones only, not all of them. The table lists about 93,000 clones, 78% of them singletons. Time point in this sample: cycle 4 day 1 (C4D1), after more than 5 weeks of nivolumab. Autologous stem cell transplantation was followed by relapse in every patient, and brentuximab vedotin exposure varied. Each best response was a complete response, a partial response or progressive disease. About this clone: Its specificity is not known.

The chain is built from TRBV11-3 and TRBJ2-3; no firm D call. This TCR came from a human donor with classical Hodgkin lymphoma. Sequences were derived from peripheral blood mononuclear cells (PBMCs), sampled before the fourth cycle of nivolumab. The CDR3 spells CASSFGSWADTQYF. CDR3 nucleotide sequence: TGTGCCAGCAGCTTCGGCTCGTGGGCAGATACGCAGTATTTT.